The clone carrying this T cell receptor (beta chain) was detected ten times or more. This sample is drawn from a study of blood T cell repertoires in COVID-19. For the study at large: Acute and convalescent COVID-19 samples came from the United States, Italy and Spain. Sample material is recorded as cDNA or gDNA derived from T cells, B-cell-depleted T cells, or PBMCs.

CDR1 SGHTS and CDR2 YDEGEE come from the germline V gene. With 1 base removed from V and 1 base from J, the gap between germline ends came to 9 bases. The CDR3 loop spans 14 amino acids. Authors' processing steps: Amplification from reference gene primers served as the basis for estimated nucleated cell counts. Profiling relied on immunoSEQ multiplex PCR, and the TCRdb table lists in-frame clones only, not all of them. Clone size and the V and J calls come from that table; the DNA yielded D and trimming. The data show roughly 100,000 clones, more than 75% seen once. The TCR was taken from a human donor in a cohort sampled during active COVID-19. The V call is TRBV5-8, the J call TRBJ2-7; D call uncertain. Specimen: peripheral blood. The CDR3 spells CASSLSGLSYEQYF. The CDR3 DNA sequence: TGTGCCAGCAGCTTGTCAGGTCTGTCCTACGAGCAGTACTTC.